A single sample gave rise to the 3 T cell receptor beta chains below, sequenced in a study of cytomegalovirus exposure and HLA in healthy donors. Both 60 Vbeta primers and 13 Jbeta primers went into the PCR. This table comes from immunoSEQ multiplex PCR, and its TCRdb copy is limited to in-frame clones, with some not included. This table has fewer than 150,000 clones, roughly 80% appearing once. Sequencing was carried out using PBMCs. The receptors stem from a man aged 50 to 60 in good health and CMV-seronegative.

A few counts support this clone. V is TRBV6-1 and J is TRBJ2-3; D perhaps matches TRBD1 (6 bases). CDR3 size: 13 residues. V dropped 10 bases and J dropped 2 bases, with 13 bases sitting between them. Germline V gene sequence: CDR1 MNHNS, CDR2 SASEGT. The CDR3 loop reads CATAGVYTDTQYF. DNA of the CDR3: TGTGCCACCGCAGGGGTTTACACAGATACGCAGTATTTT.

This clone appeared once. The gene calls are TRBV25-1 and TRBJ2-2, with D maybe TRBD1 (6 bases). V lost 2 bases, J lost 5 bases, and 9 bases lay in between. The CDR3 is 14 residues long. From germline, CDR1 is MGHDK and CDR2 SYGVNS. CDR3 amino acids: CASSEQGYTGELFF. In DNA form, the CDR3 reads TGTGCCAGCAGTGAACAGGGGTATACCGGGGAGCTGTTTTTT.

V gene TRBV7-6 combines with J gene TRBJ2-3, with no clear D. V was shortened by 3 bases and J by 3 bases, with 4 bases between the two germline ends. There are 12 residues in the CDR3. Germline CDR1 is SGHVS and CDR2 is FNYEAQ. CDR3 sequence (DNA): TGTGCCAGCAGCTTTTATACAGATACGCAGTATTTT. Translation gives CASSFYTDTQYF.